This TCR beta chain was found in a study of cytomegalovirus exposure and HLA in healthy donors. The primer mix had 60 Vbeta and 13 Jbeta primers. Assay used: immunoSEQ multiplex PCR; TCRdb lists only in-frame clones, some missing. The sample consists of more than 100,000 clones, approximately 71% of them appearing once. This clone was recorded only once. Trimming took off 2 bases at V and 5 bases at J, with 12 bases between the two ends. This CDR3 region has 14 residues. CDR1 and CDR2 from the germline V gene are MNHEY and SVGAGI. The chain recombines TRBV6-5 with TRBJ1-2; a weak D match, TRBD1 (6 bases). The material sequenced was PBMCs. The clonotype originates from a woman in her fifties or sixties in good health and CMV-seronegative. The CDR3 DNA is TGTGCCAGCAGTTACGGAACAGGGCGGTATGGCTACACCTTC. This encodes CASSYGTGRYGYTF.